The rows below give T cell receptor beta chains drawn from one sample of a study of CD8 T cells in Susac syndrome. A single record per CDR3 protein comes from TCRdb applying MiXCR to the immunoSEQ multiplex PCR reads. Of 150,000 to 200,000 distinct CDR3 sequences in the sample, around 94% were seen once. The sample comprised CD4+ T cells from PBMCs. Source of these receptors: a human donor in good health. CDR3s include the opening cysteine and the closing phenylalanine or tryptophan. The D gene is left open where the match is weak. A row's size may be missing; if present it is once, few, many or a size class.

d_gene: TRBD1; v_gene: TRBV5-1; j_gene: TRBJ2-2; abundance: NA; CDR3nt: TGCGCCAGCAGCTTGGGGACAGGACACACCGGGGAGCTGTTTTTT; CDR3aa: CASSLGTGHTGELFF
d_gene: TRBD1; v_gene: TRBV15; j_gene: TRBJ1-2; abundance: NA; CDR3nt: TGTGCCACCAGCACCCTGCCCCGGGACAGGGCGTGGGGCTACACCTTC; CDR3aa: CATSTLPRDRAWGYTF
d_gene: NA; v_gene: TRBV18; j_gene: TRBJ1-6; abundance: NA; CDR3nt: TGTGCCAGCTCAGGCTCAGGGGATTCACCCCTCCACTTT; CDR3aa: CASSGSGDSPLHF
d_gene: TRBD1; v_gene: TRBV5-1; j_gene: TRBJ1-5; abundance: NA; CDR3nt: TGCGCCAGCAGCTTCCTCCCGGGACAGGGTCAGCCCCAGCATTTT; CDR3aa: CASSFLPGQGQPQHF
d_gene: NA; v_gene: TRBV2; j_gene: TRBJ1-5; abundance: NA; CDR3nt: TGTGCCAGCAATCGGTATAGCAATCAGCCCCAGCATTTT; CDR3aa: CASNRYSNQPQHF
d_gene: TRBD1; v_gene: TRBV7-9; j_gene: TRBJ2-3; abundance: NA; CDR3nt: TGTGCCAGCAGCCCAGCCCTCGGACAGGGCACAGATACGCAGTATTTT; CDR3aa: CASSPALGQGTDTQYF
d_gene: NA; v_gene: TRBV4-3; j_gene: TRBJ2-1; abundance: once; CDR3nt: TGCGCCAGCAGCCAAGAAAGGCAGGGGAAAGGGGGTGAGCAGTTCTTC; CDR3aa: CASSQERQGKGGEQFF
d_gene: TRBD2; v_gene: TRBV12-3/TRBV12-4; j_gene: TRBJ2-5; abundance: NA; CDR3nt: TGTGCCAGCAGTTTAATGGCTAGCGGGAGGGAGACCCAGTACTTC; CDR3aa: CASSLMASGRETQYF
d_gene: NA; v_gene: TRBV15; j_gene: TRBJ2-1; abundance: once; CDR3nt: TGTGCCACCAGCAGAGATCCCGGAAGCACTGAGCAGTTCTTC; CDR3aa: CATSRDPGSTEQFF
d_gene: TRBD1; v_gene: TRBV3-1; j_gene: TRBJ2-2; abundance: once; CDR3nt: TGTGCCAGCAGCCCCCGGGACAGGGCGAGTGGGGAGCTGTTTTTT; CDR3aa: CASSPRDRASGELFF
d_gene: NA; v_gene: TRBV9; j_gene: TRBJ2-7; abundance: NA; CDR3nt: TGTGCCAGCAGCGCAACTTCGGACGGCTACGAGCAGTACTTC; CDR3aa: CASSATSDGYEQYF
d_gene: NA; v_gene: TRBV12-3/TRBV12-4; j_gene: TRBJ1-6; abundance: NA; CDR3nt: TGTGCCAGCAGTTTCGAGGGGGGCAATTCACCCCTCCACTTT; CDR3aa: CASSFEGGNSPLHF
d_gene: TRBD1; v_gene: TRBV27; j_gene: TRBJ2-5; abundance: NA; CDR3nt: TGTGCCAGCAGTCCTCCGGGACAGCCTCACCTTCGGGCCCAGTACTTC; CDR3aa: CASSPPGQPHLRAQYF
d_gene: NA; v_gene: TRBV3-1; j_gene: TRBJ2-2; abundance: NA; CDR3nt: TGTGCCAGCAGAAGGGGGAACACCGGGGAGCTGTTTTTT; CDR3aa: CASRRGNTGELFF
d_gene: NA; v_gene: TRBV12-3/TRBV12-4; j_gene: TRBJ1-2; abundance: NA; CDR3nt: TGTGCCAGCAGTTCGGCAGGGTCCTATGGCTACACCTTC; CDR3aa: CASSSAGSYGYTF
d_gene: NA; v_gene: TRBV19; j_gene: TRBJ2-3; abundance: NA; CDR3nt: TGTGCCAGTAGTATATCGCACAGCACAGATACGCAGTATTTT; CDR3aa: CASSISHSTDTQYF
d_gene: NA; v_gene: TRBV6-1; j_gene: TRBJ1-5; abundance: few; CDR3nt: TGTGCCAGCATGGAATATAGCAATCAGCCCCAGCATTTT; CDR3aa: CASMEYSNQPQHF
d_gene: NA; v_gene: TRBV3-1; j_gene: TRBJ2-5; abundance: NA; CDR3nt: TGTGCCAGCAGCCCAGAGAGCGGGTACCAGTACTTC; CDR3aa: CASSPESGYQYF
d_gene: NA; v_gene: TRBV30; j_gene: TRBJ2-7; abundance: NA; CDR3nt: TGTGCCTGGACCTCTGAGAGGGACACTTCCTACGAGCAGTACTTC; CDR3aa: CAWTSERDTSYEQYF
d_gene: TRBD1; v_gene: TRBV6-2/TRBV6-3; j_gene: TRBJ2-1; abundance: NA; CDR3nt: TGTGCCAGTTCCGGGACAGGGGGATGGAATGAGCAGTTCTTC; CDR3aa: CASSGTGGWNEQFF
d_gene: NA; v_gene: TRBV6-6; j_gene: TRBJ1-1; abundance: once; CDR3nt: TGTGCCAGCAGTTACGAGAGCGGGATGAACACTGAAGCTTTCTTT; CDR3aa: CASSYESGMNTEAFF
d_gene: NA; v_gene: TRBV11-2; j_gene: TRBJ1-6; abundance: NA; CDR3nt: TGTGCCAGCACCTTTGCTTGGGGCCCACCACCCCTCCACTTT; CDR3aa: CASTFAWGPPPLHF
d_gene: NA; v_gene: TRBV16; j_gene: TRBJ1-1; abundance: NA; CDR3nt: TGTGCCAGCAGCCAATCCTGGCAGAACACTGAAGCTTTCTTT; CDR3aa: CASSQSWQNTEAFF
d_gene: NA; v_gene: TRBV7-6; j_gene: TRBJ1-2; abundance: NA; CDR3nt: TGTGCCAGCAGTTCAAGGGACTTGGAGGGCTACACCTTC; CDR3aa: CASSSRDLEGYTF
d_gene: NA; v_gene: TRBV6-5; j_gene: TRBJ2-2; abundance: once; CDR3nt: TGTGCCAGCAGTTACGGCTACACCGGGGAGCTGTTTTTT; CDR3aa: CASSYGYTGELFF
d_gene: TRBD1; v_gene: TRBV20-1; j_gene: TRBJ1-2; abundance: NA; CDR3nt: TGCAGTGCTAGTGAGGACAGGGCGGATGGCTACACCTTC; CDR3aa: CSASEDRADGYTF
d_gene: TRBD1; v_gene: TRBV2; j_gene: TRBJ1-4; abundance: NA; CDR3nt: TGTGCCAGCAAAAGGGACAGGGATGAAAAACTGTTTTTT; CDR3aa: CASKRDRDEKLFF